The rows below give T cell receptor beta chains drawn from one sample of a study of blood T cells in healthy people across ages. TCRdb re-called the 5' RACE reads with MiXCR, one entry per CDR3 protein. Among around 1,900,000 distinct CDR3 sequences listed, roughly two fifths were seen once. The sequenced material came from blood. The receptors were gathered from a human donor in good health. The CDR3 runs from the conserved cysteine through the conserved F or W. The D gene is left open where the match is weak. A clone size is listed for some rows: how often the clone was seen (once, few, many), or a class if it is expanded.

j_call: TRBJ1-4; v_call: TRBV7-9; clone_size: NA; d_call: NA; cdr3_aa: CASSLGARIEKLFF; cdr3_nt: TGTGCCAGCAGCTTAGGGGCAAGAATTGAAAAACTGTTTTTT
j_call: TRBJ2-1; v_call: TRBV24-1; clone_size: few; d_call: NA; cdr3_aa: CATSDLYSYNEQFF; cdr3_nt: TGTGCCACCAGTGATTTGTACAGCTACAATGAGCAGTTCTTC
j_call: TRBJ2-5; v_call: TRBV5-6; clone_size: once; d_call: NA; cdr3_aa: CASSLEDLETQYF; cdr3_nt: TGTGCCAGCAGCTTGGAAGATTTGGAGACCCAGTACTTC
j_call: TRBJ2-1; v_call: TRBV12-3/TRBV12-4; clone_size: few; d_call: NA; cdr3_aa: CASSPRGGATMLQFF; cdr3_nt: TGTGCCAGCAGTCCCCGAGGAGGAGCCACAATGTTGCAGTTCTTC
j_call: TRBJ1-2; v_call: TRBV13; clone_size: NA; d_call: NA; cdr3_aa: CASSPRTNRVSVYGYTF; cdr3_nt: TGTGCCAGCAGCCCAAGAACTAACAGGGTTTCGGTCTATGGCTACACCTTC
j_call: TRBJ1-2; v_call: TRBV4-2; clone_size: NA; d_call: NA; cdr3_aa: CASSQDILWGNSDGYTF; cdr3_nt: TGTGCCAGCAGCCAAGATATCCTCTGGGGGAACAGTGATGGCTACACCTTC
j_call: TRBJ2-5; v_call: TRBV28; clone_size: few; d_call: TRBD1; cdr3_aa: CASSSADRDGFETQYF; cdr3_nt: TGTGCCAGCAGTTCCGCGGACAGGGACGGGTTCGAGACCCAGTACTTC
j_call: TRBJ2-5; v_call: TRBV12-5; clone_size: NA; d_call: NA; cdr3_aa: CASALGLSAQETQYF; cdr3_nt: TGTGCTAGTGCCCTAGGACTCTCCGCCCAAGAGACCCAGTACTTC
j_call: TRBJ2-1; v_call: TRBV14; clone_size: few; d_call: TRBD2; cdr3_aa: CASSQSPAGGLNEQFF; cdr3_nt: TGTGCCAGCAGCCAATCCCCAGCGGGGGGTCTCAATGAGCAGTTCTTC
j_call: TRBJ2-7; v_call: TRBV7-2; clone_size: NA; d_call: TRBD2; cdr3_aa: CASSLGEGFPYEQYF; cdr3_nt: TGTGCCAGCAGCCTGGGGGAGGGGTTCCCCTACGAGCAGTACTTC
j_call: TRBJ2-7; v_call: TRBV7-2; clone_size: NA; d_call: NA; cdr3_aa: CASRGTERDEQYF; cdr3_nt: TGTGCCAGCAGGGGGACCGAACGAGACGAGCAGTACTTC
j_call: TRBJ2-3; v_call: TRBV29-1; clone_size: NA; d_call: NA; cdr3_aa: CSVGDTHTQYF; cdr3_nt: TGCAGCGTTGGGGACACCCATACGCAGTATTTT
j_call: TRBJ2-7; v_call: TRBV5-1; clone_size: few; d_call: NA; cdr3_aa: CASSLYTDYEQYF; cdr3_nt: TGCGCCAGCAGCTTGTACACAGACTACGAGCAGTACTTC
j_call: TRBJ2-7; v_call: TRBV5-6; clone_size: few; d_call: TRBD1; cdr3_aa: CASQGSGTGSYEQYF; cdr3_nt: TGCGCCAGCCAAGGGTCCGGGACAGGATCCTACGAGCAGTACTTC
j_call: TRBJ1-1; v_call: TRBV7-2; clone_size: NA; d_call: NA; cdr3_aa: CASSSEMNTEAFF; cdr3_nt: TGTGCCAGTAGTTCCGAAATGAACACTGAAGCTTTCTTT
j_call: TRBJ2-1; v_call: TRBV6-1; clone_size: NA; d_call: NA; cdr3_aa: CASTPWGHPYNEQFF; cdr3_nt: TGTGCCAGCACTCCGTGGGGACACCCCTACAATGAGCAGTTCTTC
j_call: TRBJ2-3; v_call: TRBV5-4; clone_size: NA; d_call: NA; cdr3_aa: CASSLDQGGLRDTQYF; cdr3_nt: TGTGCCAGCAGCTTGGACCAGGGGGGATTGCGGGATACGCAGTATTTT
j_call: TRBJ1-1; v_call: TRBV12-3/TRBV12-4; clone_size: few; d_call: NA; cdr3_aa: CASSFDPVTHTEAFF; cdr3_nt: TGTGCCAGCAGTTTTGATCCGGTAACCCACACTGAAGCTTTCTTT
j_call: TRBJ2-1; v_call: TRBV6-1; clone_size: NA; d_call: TRBD1; cdr3_aa: CASSEPGQGNNEQFF; cdr3_nt: TGTGCCAGCAGTGAACCAGGACAGGGAAACAATGAGCAGTTCTTC
j_call: TRBJ2-7; v_call: TRBV7-9; clone_size: NA; d_call: NA; cdr3_aa: CASSQDLTATYEQYF; cdr3_nt: TGTGCCAGCAGCCAGGATTTGACGGCAACCTACGAGCAGTACTTC
j_call: TRBJ1-5; v_call: TRBV20-1; clone_size: NA; d_call: NA; cdr3_aa: CSAGISNQPQHF; cdr3_nt: TGCAGTGCTGGTATTAGCAATCAGCCCCAGCATTTT
j_call: TRBJ1-2; v_call: TRBV12-3/TRBV12-4; clone_size: few; d_call: NA; cdr3_aa: CASSLAQAGYTF; cdr3_nt: TGTGCCAGCAGTTTAGCGCAGGCAGGCTACACCTTC
j_call: TRBJ2-1; v_call: TRBV10-3; clone_size: NA; d_call: NA; cdr3_aa: CAISETTGRGEQFF; cdr3_nt: TGTGCCATCAGTGAGACTACAGGGAGGGGTGAGCAGTTCTTC
j_call: TRBJ2-3; v_call: TRBV5-1; clone_size: NA; d_call: NA; cdr3_aa: CASSWMGTVTDTQYF; cdr3_nt: TGCGCCAGCAGCTGGATGGGTACTGTCACAGATACGCAGTATTTT
j_call: TRBJ1-2; v_call: TRBV20-1; clone_size: NA; d_call: TRBD1; cdr3_aa: CSASEVPGGEGGLYGYTF; cdr3_nt: TGCAGTGCTAGTGAAGTCCCAGGGGGGGAGGGGGGACTTTATGGCTACACCTTC
j_call: TRBJ1-6; v_call: TRBV6-6; clone_size: NA; d_call: NA; cdr3_aa: CASREVYNSPLHF; cdr3_nt: TGTGCCAGTCGGGAGGTGTATAATTCACCCCTCCACTTT
j_call: TRBJ2-5; v_call: TRBV29-1; clone_size: NA; d_call: TRBD1; cdr3_aa: CSVEGWDRGRETQYF; cdr3_nt: TGCAGCGTTGAAGGATGGGACAGGGGTAGGGAGACCCAGTACTTC
j_call: TRBJ2-7; v_call: TRBV18; clone_size: NA; d_call: NA; cdr3_aa: CASSLGSSVDEQYF; cdr3_nt: TGTGCCAGCTCTCTAGGGAGTTCTGTGGACGAGCAGTACTTC
j_call: TRBJ1-5; v_call: TRBV7-8; clone_size: few; d_call: NA; cdr3_aa: CASSLVGRSNQPQHF; cdr3_nt: TGTGCCAGCAGCTTAGTGGGACGAAGCAATCAGCCCCAGCATTTT
j_call: TRBJ2-3; v_call: TRBV7-2; clone_size: few; d_call: TRBD2; cdr3_aa: CASSFIGGVDTQYF; cdr3_nt: TGTGCCAGCAGCTTTATCGGGGGGGTTGATACGCAGTATTTT
j_call: TRBJ2-5; v_call: TRBV7-2; clone_size: NA; d_call: NA; cdr3_aa: CASSSNARKEETQYF; cdr3_nt: TGTGCCAGCAGCTCGAACGCCCGGAAGGAAGAGACCCAGTACTTC
j_call: TRBJ1-2; v_call: TRBV5-1; clone_size: few; d_call: NA; cdr3_aa: CASSPGMGNYGYTF; cdr3_nt: TGCGCCAGCAGCCCCGGTATGGGGAACTATGGCTACACCTTC
j_call: TRBJ2-1; v_call: TRBV7-9; clone_size: few; d_call: NA; cdr3_aa: CASSHLRGDEQFF; cdr3_nt: TGTGCCAGCAGTCACCTGAGGGGGGATGAGCAGTTCTTC
j_call: TRBJ2-3; v_call: TRBV24-1; clone_size: NA; d_call: NA; cdr3_aa: CATHNLVFEGETDTQYF; cdr3_nt: TGTGCCACCCATAATTTGGTTTTCGAGGGGGAGACAGATACGCAGTATTTT
j_call: TRBJ2-1; v_call: TRBV28; clone_size: NA; d_call: TRBD1; cdr3_aa: CASWRQGVYNEQFF; cdr3_nt: TGTGCCAGCTGGCGACAGGGGGTCTACAATGAGCAGTTCTTC